This is a list of T cell receptor beta chains from one sample in a study of blood T cell repertoires in COVID-19. Clones were read by immunoSEQ multiplex PCR, and TCRdb kept only the in-frame ones, dropping some. In the table there are some 260,000 clones, roughly 87% of which are singletons. The sequencing sample was made of peripheral blood. Receptors originate from a man between 18 and 29 years old with active or convalescent COVID-19. Each CDR3 is given with its conserved first and last residue. A D gene is named only where the DNA matches it firmly. The size of a clone is reported for some rows only, either as once, few or many, or as a class for expanded clones.

D gene,J gene,V gene,clone size,CDR3 DNA,CDR3 protein
TRBD2,TRBJ2-2,TRBV7-2,.,TGTGCCAGCAGCTTAGGTCCAGCGGGAAAGGTCGGCGGGGAGCTGTTTTTT,CASSLGPAGKVGGELFF
.,TRBJ1-2,TRBV5-6,.,TGTGCCAGCAGCCTGGTTGGGCGAACTAACTATGGCTACACCTTC,CASSLVGRTNYGYTF
.,TRBJ2-5,TRBV5-1,.,TGCGCCAGCAGGCGACAGGAGATGAATTTTCAAGAGACCCAGTACTTC,CASRRQEMNFQETQYF
TRBD2,TRBJ2-1,TRBV23-1,once,TGCGCCAGCAGTCAGGCTAGCGGGAGATGCAATGAGCAGTTCTTC,CASSQASGRCNEQFF
.,TRBJ2-5,TRBV19,once,TGTGCCAGTGGAGAAGGGGCGGGGGAGACCCAGTACTTC,CASGEGAGETQYF
TRBD1,TRBJ2-1,TRBV10-3,.,TGTGCCATCAGTGAGGAAGCAGGGGGCAGGTACAATGAGCAGTTCTTC,CAISEEAGGRYNEQFF
.,TRBJ2-1,TRBV6-4,once,TGTGCCAGCAGTCAACAGGGAAGCTCCTACAATGAGCAGTTCTTC,CASSQQGSSYNEQFF
.,TRBJ1-1,TRBV28,.,TGTGCCAGCAGTTTTGCCTGGGGCGGAAACACTGAAGCTTTCTTT,CASSFAWGGNTEAFF
.,TRBJ1-4,TRBV28,.,TGTGCCAGCGGACAGTTTGAAAAACTGTTTTTT,CASGQFEKLFF
.,TRBJ1-3,TRBV30,.,TGTGCCTGGAGTGTAGGCAGGTCGTCTGGAAACACCATATATTTT,CAWSVGRSSGNTIYF
TRBD1,TRBJ1-2,TRBV5-4,.,TGTGCCAGCAGCTTGAAGGGGGCAGAGGCCTATGGCTACACCTTC,CASSLKGAEAYGYTF
.,TRBJ1-6,TRBV28,few,TGTGCCAGCAGTTTACGTTCGGGGGTTACGGGGTCACCCCTCCACTTT,CASSLRSGVTGSPLHF
.,TRBJ1-1,TRBV18,once,TGTGCCAGCTCACCTTCGTTAACAGGTCCTGGAGCTTTCTTT,CASSPSLTGPGAFF
.,TRBJ1-1,TRBV6-1,.,TGTGCCAGCAGTGACAGGGTTCTCGCTTTCTTT,CASSDRVLAFF
.,TRBJ1-2,TRBV14,many,TGTGCCAGCAGCCAAGTTCAATCCAGTGGCTACACCTTC,CASSQVQSSGYTF
TRBD2,TRBJ2-3,TRBV19,.,TGTGCCAGTAGCCTAACTAGCGGCACAGATACGCAGTATTTT,CASSLTSGTDTQYF
.,TRBJ1-6,TRBV9,.,TGTGCCAGCAGTGTGGGGGGGTATTCACCCCTCCACTTT,CASSVGGYSPLHF
TRBD2,TRBJ2-5,TRBV18,.,TGTGCCAGCTCACCCTCCTTGGCGGGGGGGCAAGAGACCCAGTACTTC,CASSPSLAGGQETQYF
.,TRBJ2-7,TRBV2,.,TGTGCCAGCAGTGAACTAATAAGGGGCCGAGGGTACTTC,CASSELIRGRGYF
.,TRBJ2-7,TRBV30,.,TGTGCCTGGAGTGTACAAATGTCCTACGAGCAGTACTTC,CAWSVQMSYEQYF
TRBD1,TRBJ1-5,TRBV24-1,.,TGTGCCACCAGATCAGGACAGGGGGCCAATCAGCCCCAGCATTTT,CATRSGQGANQPQHF
.,TRBJ2-1,TRBV14,.,TGTGCCAGCAGCCAAGAATTGGGGGGGCTCGGAAATGAGCAGTTCTTC,CASSQELGGLGNEQFF
TRBD2,TRBJ2-5,TRBV7-3,.,TGTGCCAGCAGCCCCCGAAATGGACTAGCGGGGAGGCACTTC,CASSPRNGLAGRHF
.,TRBJ2-3,TRBV5-4,.,TGTGCCAGCAGCTTGAAAGCGAGGACAGATACGCAGTATTTT,CASSLKARTDTQYF
TRBD1,TRBJ1-2,TRBV30,.,TGTGCCTGGAGTGTTCAGGGGGCTGGTGGCTACACCTTC,CAWSVQGAGGYTF
TRBD2,TRBJ2-3,TRBV7-2,.,TGTGCCAGCAGCCTCCAGGGGCGCGGGGGGCGAACAGATACGCAGTATTTT,CASSLQGRGGRTDTQYF
TRBD1,TRBJ1-1,TRBV25-1,once,TGTGCCAGCAGGCAGTCGGGACAGGGGACTGAAGCTTTCTTT,CASRQSGQGTEAFF
.,TRBJ2-3,TRBV3-1/TRBV3-2,.,TGTGCCAGCAGCCAAGGTGGGCAGAAGAGGGCAGATACGCAGTATTTT,CASSQGGQKRADTQYF
.,TRBJ2-3,TRBV14,.,TGTGCCAGCAGCCTTCGGGTAGATACGCAGTATTTT,CASSLRVDTQYF
TRBD1,TRBJ1-2,TRBV5-6,.,TGTGCCAGCAGCTTGGTACAGGGGAGCGGCTACACCTTC,CASSLVQGSGYTF
TRBD2,TRBJ2-1,TRBV11-2,once,TGTGCCAGCAGCTTTGGACTAGCTGAGGGTCTAGAGCAGTTCTTC,CASSFGLAEGLEQFF
.,TRBJ2-1,TRBV3-1/TRBV3-2,.,TGTGCCAGCAGCCTAGCCCCACACAATGAGCAGTTCTTC,CASSLAPHNEQFF
TRBD2,TRBJ2-3,TRBV28,.,TGTGCCAGCAGTTCCAGGACTAGCGGGAGCTTTAGCACAGATACGCAGTATTTT,CASSSRTSGSFSTDTQYF
TRBD1,TRBJ2-7,TRBV28,.,TGTGCCAGCAGCCCGGGACAGTATAACGAGCAGTACTTC,CASSPGQYNEQYF
.,TRBJ1-1,TRBV29-1,.,TGCAGCGTTGACCCTCACGCGGGGAACACTGAAGCTTTCTTT,CSVDPHAGNTEAFF
.,TRBJ2-1,TRBV14,.,TGTGCCAGCAGCCCATTCGAGGGAAATGAGCAGTTCTTC,CASSPFEGNEQFF
.,TRBJ1-6,TRBV5-1,.,TGCGCCAGCAGCTTGTCGCTTCCGGGAGTGGATTCACCCCTCCACTTT,CASSLSLPGVDSPLHF
.,TRBJ2-3,TRBV11-2,.,TGTGCCAGCAGCTTACGAGGAAGCCTTCTCCGTGGCACAGATACGCAGTATTTT,CASSLRGSLLRGTDTQYF
TRBD2,TRBJ2-7,TRBV20-1,.,TGCAGTGCTAGTCGTCCACTAGCGGGTAGCGAGCAGTACTTC,CSASRPLAGSEQYF
.,TRBJ1-5,TRBV5-5,once,TGTGCCAGCAGCCCTCACCCCCTACAGGGTCGGAGCGGTCGACCCCAGCATTTT,CASSPHPLQGRSGRPQHF
.,TRBJ1-1,TRBV7-2,once,TGTGCCAGCAGCCCGACACCGATGAACACTGAAGCTTTCTTT,CASSPTPMNTEAFF
.,TRBJ1-2,TRBV7-2,.,TGTGCCAGCAGCTTGGGAGATGGCTACACCTTC,CASSLGDGYTF
.,TRBJ1-5,TRBV19,.,TGTGCCAGTGAACCTCGGACTGGGGTGAGCAATCAGCCCCAGCATTTT,CASEPRTGVSNQPQHF
.,TRBJ1-1,TRBV12-3/TRBV12-4,.,TGTGCCAGCAGCCCTCCGGGAAACACTGAAGCTTTCTTT,CASSPPGNTEAFF
.,TRBJ2-2,TRBV5-1,.,TGCGCCAGCAGCTTAGGAGGAGTAGCGGAGTACGGGGAGCTGTTTTTT,CASSLGGVAEYGELFF
.,TRBJ1-2,TRBV6-2/TRBV6-3,.,TGTGCCAGCAGCCCCGGACAGTCTGGCTATGGCTACACCTTC,CASSPGQSGYGYTF